Given below is one TCR beta chain in context. Germline lookup yields CDR1 MNHNS and CDR2 SASEGT. V lost 5 bases, J lost 5 bases, and 14 bases stayed unmatched. The CDR3 runs to 17 residues. The record originates from a study of T cells in Graves' hyperthyroidism and ophthalmopathy. At the level of the study: The initial diagnosis was the point when peripheral blood was collected, ahead of any treatment.

Active moderate-to-severe ophthalmopathy, Clinical Activity Score at least 3, NOSPECS at least 4, under 3 months' duration. RNA transcripts were the template for amplifying TCR beta CDR3 regions. The study used the HTBI primer set for a first-round RT-PCR of the TCR CDR3. TCRdb re-derived calls from the multiplex PCR reads in MiXCR, one entry per CDR3 protein. The sample carries about 520,000 distinct CDR3 sequences, roughly 25% recorded once. The TCR originated in a woman in her 30s with Graves' ophthalmopathy. Sequencing input: blood. V is TRBV6-1 and J is TRBJ2-2; TRBD2 aligns across 7 bases. This CDR3 is CASSPPFRGVRTGELFF. As DNA, the CDR3 is TGTGCCAGCAGTCCACCCTTTCGGGGGGTCAGGACCGGGGAGCTGTTTTTT.